The 5 T cell receptor beta chains reported below all come from one sample, sequenced in a study of blood T cell repertoires in COVID-19. The assay was immunoSEQ multiplex PCR, and TCRdb's table has in-frame clones only and misses some. This sample has approximately 350,000 clones, with 80% to 90% found just once. Sequenced sample: PBMCs or T cells enriched from blood (not recorded which). The origin of the receptors is a man aged 18 to 29 who had recovered from COVID-19.

This clone appeared a few times. The gene calls are TRBV10-2 and TRBJ2-2; weak D call: TRBD2 (6 bases). V gave up 7 bases and J gave up 3 bases, with 12 bases separating them. CDR3 length: 14 amino acids. Germline-derived CDR1 and CDR2 are WSHSY and SAAADI. The CDR3 DNA reads as TGCGCCAGCATGGACTACCTACACACCGGGGAGCTGTTTTTT. Translation gives CASMDYLHTGELFF.

The chain carries TRBV15 and TRBJ1-2; D is ambiguous. CDR1 is LNHNV, CDR2 YYDKDF, per germline (reference sequence). The CDR3 is made up of 14 amino acids. Trimming removed 3 bases from V and 4 bases from J, with 12 bases in between. In DNA, the CDR3 is TGTGCCACCAGCAGTCGGGGTGGACTCTATGGCTACACCTTC. This sequence encodes CATSSRGGLYGYTF.

This chain uses TRBV28 with TRBJ2-7; 8 positions agree with TRBD1. Trimming at V came to 8 bases and at J to 2 bases, leaving 2 bases not matched to a gene. CDR1 and CDR2 from the germline V gene are MDHEN and SYDVKM. This CDR3 is 12 amino acids long. The CDR3 sequence: CASGQGPYEQYF. The CDR3 DNA reads as TGTGCCAGCGGACAGGGTCCCTACGAGCAGTACTTC.

The J gene is TRBJ1-1, the V gene TRBV20-1; 8 bases agree with TRBD1. Germline V lookup: CDR1 DFQATT, CDR2 SNEGSKA (reference sequence). The V and J ends lost 3 bases and 1 base, in that order; junction bases with no gene match: 7. CDR3 length: 15 amino acids. The CDR3 region has the DNA TGCAGTGCTAGTCGATCCGGGACAGGGAACACTGAAGCTTTCTTT. This codes for CSASRSGTGNTEAFF.

The gene calls are TRBV9 and TRBJ2-1; the match to TRBD2 covers 14 bases. From germline, CDR1 is SGDLS and CDR2 YYNGEE. The CDR3 is made up of 19 amino acids. V lost 4 bases to trimming and J lost 0 bases; unmatched junction nucleotides: 9. The chain's CDR3 is CASSNPGLAGASSYNEQFF. The CDR3 DNA is TGTGCCAGCAGCAATCCGGGACTAGCGGGGGCGAGCTCCTACAATGAGCAGTTCTTC.